These T cell receptor beta chains were read from a single sample in a study of cytomegalovirus exposure and HLA in healthy donors. Some clones are missing from TCRdb's copy, which holds only in-frame ones; the method was immunoSEQ multiplex PCR. Of about 98,000 clones listed, under 70% were seen once; the top ten hold 2% to 3%. The sample taken for sequencing was PBMCs. Receptor source: a middle-aged man in good health and CMV-seronegative. Each CDR3 is given with its conserved first and last residue. D genes are given only for firm matches. Only part of the rows carry a size: once, few, many, or a class if the clone is expanded.

NA TRBJ2-7 NA TRBV1 TGCACCAGCAGCCGAGGAGGGCCCCCCCCCTACGAGCAGTACTTC CTSSRGGPPPYEQYF
NA TRBJ2-7 NA TRBV7-3 TGTGCCAGCAGCTTAACTGGTTCGAGGGATCGGTACGAGCAGTACTTC CASSLTGSRDRYEQYF
NA TRBJ2-2 NA TRBV18 TGTGCCAGCTCACCACCCAGGGTAACCGGGGAGCTGTTTTTT CASSPPRVTGELFF
once TRBJ2-5 TRBD1 TRBV5-6 TGTGCCAGCAGCTTGGGTCCAGGGGGCGCGAGGTTTGGGGAGACCCAGTACTTC CASSLGPGGARFGETQYF
NA TRBJ1-2 NA TRBV5-1 TGCGCCAGCAGCTTGGATGGAAGCGGGGGCTACACCTTC CASSLDGSGGYTF
few TRBJ2-7 TRBD2 TRBV5-1 TGCGCCAGCAGCTCTCGGGCGCGGGGGGAGTACTACGAGCAGTACTTC CASSSRARGEYYEQYF
few TRBJ1-1 TRBD1 TRBV10-3 TGTGCCATCAGTAAAGGGGACAGGGATGCGACTGAAGCTTTCTTT CAISKGDRDATEAFF
NA TRBJ2-7 TRBD2 TRBV10-2 TGCGCCAGCAGTGAGTCCCCCGGGAGGCGCGGCGAGCAGTACTTC CASSESPGRRGEQYF
NA TRBJ2-1 TRBD1 TRBV5-1 TGCGCCAGCAGCTACGGGACAGAACCCTACAATGAGCAGTTCTTC CASSYGTEPYNEQFF
few TRBJ2-6 NA TRBV6-5 TGTGCCAGCAGACTAGCTGGGGCCAACGTCCTGACTTTC CASRLAGANVLTF
few TRBJ2-5 TRBD1 TRBV5-6 TGTGCCAGCAGCTTGGCCCAATGGACAGGGCATGCCCAAGAGACCCAGTACTTC CASSLAQWTGHAQETQYF
NA TRBJ2-5 NA TRBV30 TGTGCCTGGAGTCCCGGGGGTAAAGAGACCCAGTACTTC CAWSPGGKETQYF
NA TRBJ2-1 TRBD1 TRBV4-1 TGCGCCAGCAGCCCATTGACAGGGACCAATGAGCAGTTCTTC CASSPLTGTNEQFF
few TRBJ1-1 NA TRBV7-2 TGTGCCAGCAGTCTAATATCGAACACTGAAGCTTTCTTT CASSLISNTEAFF
NA TRBJ2-1 TRBD2 TRBV4-1 TGCGCCAGCAGCCTGGAGGCTAGCGGCAATGAGCAGTTCTTC CASSLEASGNEQFF
NA TRBJ1-5 NA TRBV2 TGTGCCAGCAGTCAACAGGGATTTTATCAGCCCCAGCATTTT CASSQQGFYQPQHF
NA TRBJ2-1 TRBD2 TRBV12-5 TGTGCTAGTGGTTTAGGCGGGGGCTCCTACAATGAGCAGTTCTTC CASGLGGGSYNEQFF
NA TRBJ2-1 TRBD1 TRBV10-3 TGTGCTATCACCTCCGGGACAGGGGAGTACAATGAGCAGTTCTTC CAITSGTGEYNEQFF
few TRBJ1-2 TRBD1 TRBV14 TGTGCCAGCAGCCTCCGGGACAGGGGCTACACCTTC CASSLRDRGYTF
NA TRBJ1-2 TRBD1 TRBV9 TGTGCCGGCAACCCAACAGGGGGCGGTTATGGCTACACCTTC CAGNPTGGGYGYTF
few TRBJ2-3 NA TRBV19 TGTGCCAGTAGTATGTTTGCGGCAGATACGCAGTATTTT CASSMFAADTQYF
few TRBJ1-3 NA TRBV6-5 TGTGCCAGCAGTTACTCGAGGACAAATGGAAACACCATATATTTT CASSYSRTNGNTIYF
NA TRBJ2-3 NA TRBV11-2 TGTGCCAGCAGCTCTGTTGGACAGAGGGATACGCAGTATTTT CASSSVGQRDTQYF
few TRBJ1-2 NA TRBV5-1 TGCGCCAGCAGCTCTCGCTATCCAGGGTTCTATGGCTACACCTTC CASSSRYPGFYGYTF
once TRBJ2-1 NA TRBV11-3 TGTGCCAGCAGCTTAGATGGGCAGGGCCCCTACAATGAGCAGTTCTTC CASSLDGQGPYNEQFF
NA TRBJ2-7 NA TRBV5-1 TGCGCCAGCAGCACCCGGGGGGGGACAGAAGCCTTACACGAGCAGTACTTC CASSTRGGTEALHEQYF
NA TRBJ1-2 NA TRBV7-8 TGTGCCAGCAGCCAGGTCGGCGCCTCAGGGAATGGCTACACCTTC CASSQVGASGNGYTF
NA TRBJ2-1 NA TRBV2 TGTGCCAGCATTCCAGCGGGCTTTTACAATGAGCAGTTCTTC CASIPAGFYNEQFF
NA TRBJ2-1 NA TRBV30 TGTGCCCACCGGGGGAGGACCTACAATGAGCAGTTCTTC CAHRGRTYNEQFF
NA TRBJ2-7 TRBD1 TRBV13 TGCGCCAGCGGACAACGGCAGGGGGCATGGTACGAGCAGTACTTC CASGQRQGAWYEQYF
NA TRBJ1-1 NA TRBV6-5 TGTGCCAGCAGCACGGGGAGGAGGGGGGGGACTGAAGCTTTCTTT CASSTGRRGGTEAFF
NA TRBJ2-2 NA TRBV10-1 TGCGCCAGCAGTGACGGGGTAGCGGCCACCGGGGAGCTGTTTTTT CASSDGVAATGELFF
NA TRBJ2-7 TRBD1 TRBV19 TGTGCCAGTAGCCCGACAGGGGGCTACGAGCAGTACTTC CASSPTGGYEQYF
NA TRBJ1-2 NA TRBV27 TGTGCCAGCAGTTTGGCAGAAAACTATGGCTACACCTTC CASSLAENYGYTF
NA TRBJ2-3 NA TRBV7-6 TGTGCCAGCAGCCGTCCTCGGGGGGCGCCGGGAGATACGCAGTATTTT CASSRPRGAPGDTQYF
NA TRBJ2-3 NA TRBV25-1 TGTGCCAGCAGACCACAGGCGACAGATACGCAGTATTTT CASRPQATDTQYF
few TRBJ1-1 NA TRBV2 TGTGCCAGCAGTGAAGCTCACAGCCTCGGACTTGAAGCTTTCTTT CASSEAHSLGLEAFF